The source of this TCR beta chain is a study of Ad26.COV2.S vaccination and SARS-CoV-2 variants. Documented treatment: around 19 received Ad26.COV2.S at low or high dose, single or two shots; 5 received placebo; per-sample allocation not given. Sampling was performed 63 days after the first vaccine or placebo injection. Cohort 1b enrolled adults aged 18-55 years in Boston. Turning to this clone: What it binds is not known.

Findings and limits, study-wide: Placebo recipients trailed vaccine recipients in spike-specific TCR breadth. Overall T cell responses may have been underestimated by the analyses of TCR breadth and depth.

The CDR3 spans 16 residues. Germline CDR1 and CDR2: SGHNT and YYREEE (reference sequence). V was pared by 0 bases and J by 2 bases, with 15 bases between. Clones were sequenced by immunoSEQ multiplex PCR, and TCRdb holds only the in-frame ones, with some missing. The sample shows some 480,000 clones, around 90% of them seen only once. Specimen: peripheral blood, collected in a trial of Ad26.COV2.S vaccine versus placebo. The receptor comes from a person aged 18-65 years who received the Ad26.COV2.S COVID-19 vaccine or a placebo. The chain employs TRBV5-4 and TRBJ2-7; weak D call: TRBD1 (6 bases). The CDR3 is CASSLGRGMGAYEQYF. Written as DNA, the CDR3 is TGTGCCAGCAGCTTGGGAAGGGGGATGGGTGCCTACGAGCAGTACTTC.